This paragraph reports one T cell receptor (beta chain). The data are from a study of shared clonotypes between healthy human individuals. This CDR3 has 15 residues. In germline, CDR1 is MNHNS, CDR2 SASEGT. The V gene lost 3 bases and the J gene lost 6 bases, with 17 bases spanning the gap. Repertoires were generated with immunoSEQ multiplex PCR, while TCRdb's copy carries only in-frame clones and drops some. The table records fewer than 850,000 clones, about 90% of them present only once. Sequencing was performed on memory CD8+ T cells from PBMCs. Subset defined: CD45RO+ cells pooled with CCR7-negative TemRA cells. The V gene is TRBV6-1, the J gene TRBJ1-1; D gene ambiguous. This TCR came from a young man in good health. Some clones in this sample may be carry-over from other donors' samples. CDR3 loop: CASSDHRSYGAEAFF. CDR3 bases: TGTGCCAGCAGTGATCATCGTAGCTATGGCGCTGAAGCTTTCTTT.